The clone carrying this T cell receptor (beta chain) showed up just once. The data belong to a study of blood T cell repertoires in COVID-19. Study context: Among Cohort 3 donors, those recovered had two negative PCRs, clearance, or symptom resolution.

Measured with immunoSEQ multiplex PCR; TCRdb has only the in-frame clones, and not every one. The profile shows 250,000 to 350,000 clones, more than 75% of them singletons. The sample comprised PBMCs or T cells enriched from blood (not recorded which). The origin of this receptor is a woman aged 55 to 70 in a cohort exposed to, infected with or recovered from COVID-19 (not recorded which).

The CDR3 region is CASRYSGGYEQYF. CDR3 bases: TGTGCCAGCAGGTATTCGGGAGGGTACGAGCAGTACTTC. The chain combines TRBV27 with TRBJ2-7; 8 bases agree with TRBD2. This CDR3 region has 13 residues. The junction had 5 bases not matched to a gene; V was cut back by 6 bases and J by 4 bases. Germline V gene data show CDR1 as MNHEY and CDR2 as SMNVEV (reference sequence).